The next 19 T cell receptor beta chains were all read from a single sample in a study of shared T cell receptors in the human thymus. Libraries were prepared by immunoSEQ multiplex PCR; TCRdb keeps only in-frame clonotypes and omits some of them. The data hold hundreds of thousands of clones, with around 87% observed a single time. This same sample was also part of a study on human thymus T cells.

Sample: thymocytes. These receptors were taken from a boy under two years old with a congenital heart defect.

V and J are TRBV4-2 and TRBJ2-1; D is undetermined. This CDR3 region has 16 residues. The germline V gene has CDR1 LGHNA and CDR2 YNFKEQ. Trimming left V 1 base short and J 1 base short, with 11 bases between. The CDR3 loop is CASSQVPRPSYNEQFF. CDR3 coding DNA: TGTGCCAGCAGCCAAGTCCCGCGTCCGTCCTACAATGAGCAGTTCTTC.

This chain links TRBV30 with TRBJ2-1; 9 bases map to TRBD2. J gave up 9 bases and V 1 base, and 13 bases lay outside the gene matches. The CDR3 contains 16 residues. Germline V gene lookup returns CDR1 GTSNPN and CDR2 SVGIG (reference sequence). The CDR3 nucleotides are TGTGCCTGGAGTGCCGCCAGGGCGGGAGGGCCATGTGAGCAGTTCTTC. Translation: CAWSAARAGGPCEQFF.

The CDR3 sequence is CASGLGGVRYGFLFSGANVLTF. The CDR3 DNA follows: TGTGCCAGTGGGCTCGGGGGGGTCCGCTACGGCTTTCTCTTCTCTGGGGCCAACGTCCTGACTTTC. This chain joins TRBV19 and TRBJ2-6, with 8 bases identical to TRBD2. The CDR3 is 22 amino acids. V shed 8 bases, J shed 0 bases, and the junction held 24 bases outside the gene matches. Germline V CDR1 and CDR2: LNHDA, SQIVND (reference sequence).

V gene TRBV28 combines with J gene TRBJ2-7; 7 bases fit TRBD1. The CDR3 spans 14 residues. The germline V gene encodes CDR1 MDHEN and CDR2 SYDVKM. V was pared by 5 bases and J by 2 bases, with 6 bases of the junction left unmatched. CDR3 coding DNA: TGTGCCAGCAGTACCGGCCAGGGGGCCTACGAGCAGTACTTC. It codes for CASSTGQGAYEQYF.

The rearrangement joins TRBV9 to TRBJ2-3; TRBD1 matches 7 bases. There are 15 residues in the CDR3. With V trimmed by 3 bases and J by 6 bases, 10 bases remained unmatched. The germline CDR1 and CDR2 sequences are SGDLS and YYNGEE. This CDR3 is CASSAQGPFGDTQYF. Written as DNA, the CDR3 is TGTGCCAGCAGCGCACAGGGGCCTTTCGGGGATACGCAGTATTTT.

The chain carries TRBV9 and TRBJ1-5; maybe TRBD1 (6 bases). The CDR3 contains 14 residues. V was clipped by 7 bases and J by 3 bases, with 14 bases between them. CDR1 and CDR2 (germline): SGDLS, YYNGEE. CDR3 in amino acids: CASAGGGFNQPQHF. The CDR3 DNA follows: TGTGCCAGCGCCGGGGGGGGCTTCAATCAGCCCCAGCATTTT.

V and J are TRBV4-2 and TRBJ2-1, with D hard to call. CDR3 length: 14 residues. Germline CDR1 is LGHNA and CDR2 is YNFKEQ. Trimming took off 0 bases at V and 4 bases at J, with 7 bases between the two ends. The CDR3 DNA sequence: TGTGCCAGCAGCCAAGACAGGAATTACAATGAGCAGTTCTTC. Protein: CASSQDRNYNEQFF.

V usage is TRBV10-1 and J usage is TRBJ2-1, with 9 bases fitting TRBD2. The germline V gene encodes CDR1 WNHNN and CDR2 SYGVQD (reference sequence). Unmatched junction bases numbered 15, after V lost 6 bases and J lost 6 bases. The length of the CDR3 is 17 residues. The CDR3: CASSRGAGGPGLNEQFF. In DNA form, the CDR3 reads TGCGCCAGCAGCCGTGGGGCGGGAGGGCCCGGGCTCAATGAGCAGTTCTTC.

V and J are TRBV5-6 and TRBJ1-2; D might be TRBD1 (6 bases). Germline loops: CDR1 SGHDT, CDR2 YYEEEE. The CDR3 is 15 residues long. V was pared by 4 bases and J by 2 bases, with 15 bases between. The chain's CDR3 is CASSRRAGTNYGYTF. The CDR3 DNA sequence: TGTGCCAGCAGCCGCCGTGCCGGGACAAACTATGGCTACACCTTC.

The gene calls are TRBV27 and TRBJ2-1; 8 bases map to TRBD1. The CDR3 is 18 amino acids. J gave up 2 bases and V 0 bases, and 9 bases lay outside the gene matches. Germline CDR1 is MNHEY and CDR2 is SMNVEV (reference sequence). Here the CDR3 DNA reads TGTGCCAGCAGTTTATCCCCCGACAGGACAGGGACCTACAATGAGCAGTTCTTC. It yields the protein CASSLSPDRTGTYNEQFF.

The CDR3 region is CASSQDNASGRYEQYF. Written as DNA, the CDR3 is TGCGCCAGCAGCCAAGATAATGCTAGCGGGAGGTACGAGCAGTACTTC. The gene calls are TRBV4-3 and TRBJ2-7; 11 bases line up with TRBD2. The V and J ends lost 0 bases and 4 bases, in that order; junction bases with no gene match: 5. The CDR3 sequence is 16 residues long. Germline values: CDR1 LGHNA, CDR2 YSLEER.

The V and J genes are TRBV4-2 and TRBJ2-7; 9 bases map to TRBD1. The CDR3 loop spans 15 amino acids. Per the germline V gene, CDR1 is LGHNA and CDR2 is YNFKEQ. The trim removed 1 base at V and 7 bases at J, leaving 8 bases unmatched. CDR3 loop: CASSQARDRVLEQYF. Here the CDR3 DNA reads TGTGCCAGCAGCCAAGCCCGGGACAGGGTTTTAGAGCAGTACTTC.

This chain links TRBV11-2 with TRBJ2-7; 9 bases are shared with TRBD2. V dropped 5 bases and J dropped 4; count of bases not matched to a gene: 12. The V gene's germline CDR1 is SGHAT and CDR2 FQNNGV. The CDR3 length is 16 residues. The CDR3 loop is CASSPLKREDRYEQYF. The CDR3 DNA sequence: TGTGCCAGCAGCCCCCTCAAGCGGGAGGACCGGTACGAGCAGTACTTC.

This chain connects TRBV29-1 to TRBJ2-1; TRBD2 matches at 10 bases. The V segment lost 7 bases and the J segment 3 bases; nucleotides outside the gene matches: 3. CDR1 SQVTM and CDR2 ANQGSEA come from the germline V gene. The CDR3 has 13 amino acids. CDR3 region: CSARLAGYNEQFF. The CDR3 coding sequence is TGCAGCGCCCGACTAGCGGGCTACAATGAGCAGTTCTTC.

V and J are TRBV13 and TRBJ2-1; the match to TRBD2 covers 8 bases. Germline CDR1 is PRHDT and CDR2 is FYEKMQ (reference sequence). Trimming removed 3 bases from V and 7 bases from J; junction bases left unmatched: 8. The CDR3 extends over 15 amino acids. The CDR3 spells CASSFYPGLENEQFF. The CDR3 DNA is TGTGCCAGCAGCTTTTACCCGGGACTAGAGAATGAGCAGTTCTTC.

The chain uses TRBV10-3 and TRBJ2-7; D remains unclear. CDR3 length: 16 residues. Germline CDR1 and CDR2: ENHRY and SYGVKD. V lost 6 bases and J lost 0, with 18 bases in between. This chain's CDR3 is CAISAPSERNSYEQYF. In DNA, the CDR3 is TGTGCCATCAGCGCCCCAAGCGAAAGAAACTCCTACGAGCAGTACTTC.

Here the CDR3 DNA reads TGTGCCAGCAGTGATCTCGGACAGGGGGCAACCGGGGAGCTGTTTTTT. Residues: CASSDLGQGATGELFF. The J gene is TRBJ2-2, the V gene TRBV2; 11 bases match TRBD1. The CDR3 totals 16 residues. Germline V gene lookup returns CDR1 SNHLY and CDR2 FYNNEI. V lost 3 bases to trimming and J lost 5 bases; unmatched junction nucleotides: 5.

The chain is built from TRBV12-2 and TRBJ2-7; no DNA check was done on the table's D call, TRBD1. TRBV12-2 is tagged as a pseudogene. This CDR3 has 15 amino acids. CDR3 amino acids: CASRLAGQVFDEQYF. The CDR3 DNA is TGTGCAAGTCGCTTGGCGGGACAGGTGTTCGACGAGCAGTACTTC.

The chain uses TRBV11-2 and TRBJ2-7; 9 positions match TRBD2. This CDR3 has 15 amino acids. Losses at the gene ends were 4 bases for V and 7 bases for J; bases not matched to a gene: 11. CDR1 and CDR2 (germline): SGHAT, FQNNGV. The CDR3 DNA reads TGTGCCAGCAGCTCCCCGGGCGGGAGGGCCCCGGAGCAGTACTTC. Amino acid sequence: CASSSPGGRAPEQYF.